Detailed here is one TCR beta chain. The antigen remains unidentified. Each donor's status was that of a healthy bone marrow donor. The CDR3 is 15 amino acids. Germline CDR1 and CDR2: SGHRS and YFSETQ. J gave up 5 bases and V 0 bases, and 3 bases lay outside the gene matches. This entry is derived from a study of cytomegalovirus exposure and HLA in healthy donors. Study conclusions and caveats: In the analysis, some V segments, TRBV6-2 and TRBV6-3 included, were excluded as indistinguishable.

The PCR contained 60 Vbeta and 13 Jbeta primers. Produced via immunoSEQ multiplex PCR; TCRdb's table is partial and in-frame only. The data show 100,000 to 150,000 clones, 70% to 80% seen once. Input material: PBMCs. The chain is built from TRBV5-1 and TRBJ2-3, with 10 bases matching TRBD2. This sequence originates from a man aged 35-49 years in good health and CMV-seronegative. The CDR3 reads CASSLVASGGDTQYF. Written as DNA, the CDR3 is TGCGCCAGCAGCTTGGTGGCTAGCGGGGGAGATACGCAGTATTTT.